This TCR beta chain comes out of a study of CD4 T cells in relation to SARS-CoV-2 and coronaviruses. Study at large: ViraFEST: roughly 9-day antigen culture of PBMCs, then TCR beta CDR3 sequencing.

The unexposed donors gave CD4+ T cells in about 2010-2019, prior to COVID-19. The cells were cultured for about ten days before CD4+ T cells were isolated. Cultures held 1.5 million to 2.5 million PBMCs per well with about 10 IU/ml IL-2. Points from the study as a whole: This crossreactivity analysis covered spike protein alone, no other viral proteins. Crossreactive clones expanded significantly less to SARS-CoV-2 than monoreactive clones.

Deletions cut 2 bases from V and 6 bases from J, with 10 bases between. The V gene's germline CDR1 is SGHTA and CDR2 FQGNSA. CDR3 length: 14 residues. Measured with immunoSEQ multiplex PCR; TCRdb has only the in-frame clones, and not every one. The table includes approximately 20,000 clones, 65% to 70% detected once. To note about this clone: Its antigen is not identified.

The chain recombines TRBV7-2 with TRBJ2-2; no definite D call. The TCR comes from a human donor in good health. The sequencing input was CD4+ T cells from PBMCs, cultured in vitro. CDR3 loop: CASSLSPPPGELFF. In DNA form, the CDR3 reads TGTGCCAGCAGCTTATCCCCGCCCCCCGGGGAGCTGTTTTTT.